These T cell receptor beta chains were read from a single sample in a study of shared clonotypes between healthy human individuals. Method: immunoSEQ multiplex PCR; TCRdb's copy keeps in-frame clones and lacks some. The sample contains approximately 320,000 clones, roughly 91% of which appear only once. Material: memory CD8+ T cells sorted from blood. Receptors were obtained from a man aged 18 to 30 in good health. Both conserved end residues are part of each CDR3. The D gene is left open where the match is weak. Where a row states a size, it is once, few, many or the class of an expanded clone; other rows omit it.

D	size	V	J	CDR3	DNA
TRBD2	-	TRBV4-1	TRBJ2-1	CASSQGRGAINEQFF	TGCGCCAGCAGCCAAGGGCGGGGGGCCATCAATGAGCAGTTCTTC
TRBD1	-	TRBV7-9	TRBJ2-1	CASSSSTGGNEQFF	TGTGCCAGCAGCTCCTCCACAGGGGGCAATGAGCAGTTCTTC
-	-	TRBV6-6	TRBJ1-2	CASNNGADGGYTF	TGTGCCAGCAATAACGGGGCAGATGGAGGCTACACCTTC
-	-	TRBV7-9	TRBJ2-1	CASSVGYNEQFF	TGTGCCAGCAGCGTCGGATACAATGAGCAGTTCTTC
-	-	TRBV4-1	TRBJ2-6	CASSQESFSGANVLTF	TGCGCCAGCAGCCAAGAAAGCTTCTCTGGGGCCAACGTCCTGACTTTC
TRBD2	-	TRBV10-1	TRBJ2-1	CASSGTSGGTYNEQFF	TGCGCCAGCAGTGGGACAAGCGGGGGTACTTACAATGAGCAGTTCTTC
-	-	TRBV5-5	TRBJ2-3	CASSLDLWATDTQYF	TGTGCCAGCAGCCTGGACCTATGGGCCACAGATACGCAGTATTTT
-	once	TRBV10-3	TRBJ2-7	CAISERGSYYEQYF	TGTGCCATCAGTGAGCGTGGGAGTTATTACGAGCAGTACTTC
-	few	TRBV11-2	TRBJ1-4	CASSSGPRVGEKLFF	TGTGCCAGCAGCTCCGGTCCTCGGGTCGGCGAAAAACTGTTTTTT
-	-	TRBV7-2	TRBJ1-2	CASSLAYDKEGTF	TGTGCCAGCAGCTTAGCCTATGACAAAGAGGGCACCTTC
-	-	TRBV11-2	TRBJ1-2	CASSSRPDRGPLSYGYTF	TGTGCCAGCAGCTCCCGGCCCGATCGAGGTCCTCTCAGTTATGGCTACACCTTC
-	once	TRBV15	TRBJ1-2	CATSRSPESEGEINYGYTF	TGTGCCACCAGCAGAAGCCCAGAGTCGGAGGGGGAGATCAACTATGGCTACACCTTC
TRBD1	-	TRBV15	TRBJ1-2	CATSRPGTGRVF	TGTGCCACCAGCAGACCTGGGACAGGCCGTGTCTTC
TRBD1	once	TRBV28	TRBJ1-2	CASSSGGLGYGYTF	TGTGCCAGCAGTTCAGGGGGCCTGGGTTATGGCTACACCTTC
-	-	TRBV4-1	TRBJ2-7	CASSQSWTDSYEQYF	TGCGCCAGCAGCCAAAGTTGGACGGATTCCTACGAGCAGTACTTC
TRBD1	-	TRBV13	TRBJ1-1	CASSAQGGLAEAFF	TGTGCCAGCAGCGCGCAGGGGGGATTGGCCGAAGCTTTCTTT
TRBD2	-	TRBV28	TRBJ2-2	CASSLVGLEGRGELFF	TGTGCCAGCAGTTTGGTGGGACTAGAGGGTCGCGGGGAGCTGTTTTTT
-	-	TRBV2	TRBJ2-7	CASSGGDSYEQYF	TGTGCCAGCAGTGGAGGGGACTCCTACGAGCAGTACTTC
-	-	TRBV9	TRBJ2-1	CASSGALQSSYNEQFF	TGTGCCAGCAGTGGGGCTCTACAGAGCTCCTACAATGAGCAGTTCTTC
-	-	TRBV27	TRBJ1-2	CASSFGVSNYGYTF	TGTGCCAGCAGTTTCGGGGTCTCTAACTATGGCTACACCTTC
-	-	TRBV5-4	TRBJ1-1	CASSLMGQNTEAFF	TGTGCCAGCAGCTTGATGGGGCAGAACACTGAAGCTTTCTTT
TRBD1	-	TRBV20-1	TRBJ1-1	CSATGGTEAFF	TGCAGTGCCACAGGGGGCACTGAAGCTTTCTTT
TRBD2	-	TRBV4-3	TRBJ2-7	CTSSQGASGSYEQYF	TGCACCAGCAGCCAAGGGGCTAGCGGTTCCTACGAGCAGTACTTC
-	-	TRBV4-1	TRBJ2-3	CASSQEGGGRADTQYF	TGCGCCAGCAGCCAGGAAGGAGGGGGAAGGGCAGATACGCAGTATTTT
-	-	TRBV29-1	TRBJ1-5	CSVAQGPNNQPQHF	TGCAGCGTTGCCCAGGGTCCAAACAATCAGCCCCAGCATTTT
TRBD2	-	TRBV5-6	TRBJ2-7	CASSFSLAGIYEQYF	TGTGCCAGCAGCTTTTCACTAGCGGGAATCTACGAGCAGTACTTC
-	-	TRBV19	TRBJ2-3	CASSIGGGSIYPQYF	TGTGCCAGTAGTATAGGTGGTGGTTCTATTTATCCGCAGTATTTT
TRBD1	many	TRBV7-9	TRBJ1-2	CASSYFVFGTEGYTF	TGTGCCAGCAGCTATTTCGTTTTCGGGACAGAAGGCTACACCTTC
TRBD1	many	TRBV19	TRBJ1-2	CASSISSTGGLYGYTF	TGTGCCAGTAGTATAAGTTCGACAGGGGGTCTCTATGGCTACACCTTC
TRBD1	-	TRBV11-2	TRBJ2-7	CASSRGTGYEQYF	TGTGCCAGCAGCAGGGGGACAGGGTACGAGCAGTACTTC
TRBD2	-	TRBV4-3	TRBJ2-3	CASSQDAGLAGSNTQYF	TGCGCCAGCAGCCAAGATGCCGGACTAGCGGGATCGAATACGCAGTATTTT
TRBD2	-	TRBV4-1	TRBJ2-2	CASSQEGVAGEGTGELFF	TGCGCCAGCAGCCAAGAAGGGGTAGCGGGAGAGGGTACCGGGGAGCTGTTTTTT
-	once	TRBV30	TRBJ2-6	CAWSVKFGQVNPSGANVLTF	TGTGCCTGGAGTGTAAAGTTTGGGCAGGTGAATCCCTCTGGGGCCAACGTCCTGACTTTC
-	few	TRBV7-3	TRBJ1-1	CASSSPQGWRGTEAFF	TGTGCCAGCAGCTCCCCACAGGGTTGGCGGGGCACTGAAGCTTTCTTT
-	few	TRBV6-1	TRBJ2-7	CASTTIWGLGEQYF	TGTGCCAGCACTACAATTTGGGGTTTGGGCGAGCAGTACTTC
-	-	TRBV4-1	TRBJ2-7	CASSPGPPPYEQYF	TGCGCCAGCAGCCCGGGTCCCCCCCCCTACGAGCAGTACTTC
-	-	TRBV27	TRBJ2-1	CASRQGGYNEQFF	TGTGCCAGCCGACAGGGAGGGTACAATGAGCAGTTCTTC
-	-	TRBV28	TRBJ2-2	CASAPRASTGELFF	TGTGCCAGCGCTCCCAGGGCGAGTACCGGGGAGCTGTTTTTT
-	-	TRBV11-2	TRBJ2-5	CASSLGGMETQYF	TGTGCCAGCAGCCTCGGGGGAATGGAGACCCAGTACTTC
-	-	TRBV5-1	TRBJ1-1	CASSNNRDWAFF	TGCGCCAGCAGCAATAACAGGGATTGGGCTTTCTTT
TRBD2	once	TRBV5-4	TRBJ2-7	CASSLEGLGAEQYF	TGTGCCAGCAGCTTGGAGGGACTAGGGGCCGAGCAGTACTTC
-	-	TRBV6-6	TRBJ2-7	CASSWGTEQYF	TGTGCCAGCAGTTGGGGCACCGAGCAGTACTTC
TRBD1	-	TRBV4-3	TRBJ2-7	CASSQFPGQGIYEQYF	TGCGCCAGCAGCCAATTCCCGGGACAGGGAATCTACGAGCAGTACTTC
TRBD1	-	TRBV10-3	TRBJ2-7	CAISDDRDEQYF	TGTGCCATCAGTGACGACAGGGACGAGCAGTACTTC
-	-	TRBV4-1	TRBJ1-1	CASSHTTGNTEAFF	TGCGCCAGCAGCCATACGACAGGGAACACTGAAGCTTTCTTT
TRBD2	-	TRBV2	TRBJ2-3	CASSDPSGTDTQYF	TGTGCCAGCAGTGACCCTAGCGGAACAGATACGCAGTATTTT
-	-	TRBV9	TRBJ2-3	CASSVPSAIGGRTDTQYF	TGTGCCAGCAGCGTACCTTCAGCTATCGGGGGACGCACAGATACGCAGTATTTT
-	-	TRBV27	TRBJ2-1	CSSAGAYNEQFF	TGCTCTTCGGCAGGCGCTTACAATGAGCAGTTCTTC